The rows below give T cell receptor beta chains drawn from one sample of a study of control samples from healthy donors and cancer patients. Generated by immunoSEQ multiplex PCR, the TCRdb table keeps only in-frame clones and is missing some. This table has about 140,000 clones, 75% to 95% appearing once. The sample was blood. The receptor source for this set is a man younger than 30 in good health. Each CDR3 is given with its conserved first and last residue. Each record gives: V gene, J gene, D gene, clone size, CDR3 length, CDR3 DNA, CDR3 protein. A D gene is named only where the DNA matches it firmly. The size entry is marked missing in some rows and otherwise reads once, few, many or a size class.

v_call: TRBV7-2; j_call: TRBJ2-7; d_call: .; clone_size: .; cdr3_length: 14; cdr3_nt: TGTGCCAGCAGCTTAGTTCAGGGGGGGTCAGAGCAGTACTTC; cdr3_aa: CASSLVQGGSEQYF
v_call: TRBV6-5; j_call: TRBJ2-3; d_call: .; clone_size: .; cdr3_length: 15; cdr3_nt: TGTGCCAGCACCCCAGGATCCTATGGCACAGATACGCAGTATTTT; cdr3_aa: CASTPGSYGTDTQYF
v_call: TRBV2; j_call: TRBJ2-2; d_call: TRBD1; clone_size: .; cdr3_length: 13; cdr3_nt: TGTGCCAGCAGTGAGGACAGGGGCCGCGAGCTGTTTTTT; cdr3_aa: CASSEDRGRELFF
v_call: TRBV4-1; j_call: TRBJ2-7; d_call: .; clone_size: .; cdr3_length: 16; cdr3_nt: TGCGCCAGCAGCCAAGAAGACCATGCACGCTCCTACGAGCAGTACTTC; cdr3_aa: CASSQEDHARSYEQYF
v_call: TRBV13; j_call: TRBJ2-5; d_call: TRBD1; clone_size: .; cdr3_length: 15; cdr3_nt: TGTGCCAGCAGCTTCACCGGGACAGGGGAAGAGACCCAGTACTTC; cdr3_aa: CASSFTGTGEETQYF
v_call: TRBV29-1; j_call: TRBJ2-5; d_call: .; clone_size: .; cdr3_length: 12; cdr3_nt: TGCAGCGTTGAAGAGGAAAATGAGGCCCAGTACTTC; cdr3_aa: CSVEEENEAQYF
v_call: TRBV27; j_call: TRBJ2-1; d_call: TRBD1; clone_size: .; cdr3_length: 14; cdr3_nt: TGTGCCACTATCCGGGACAGGCCCTACAATGAGCAGTTCTTC; cdr3_aa: CATIRDRPYNEQFF
v_call: TRBV5-5; j_call: TRBJ2-7; d_call: TRBD1; clone_size: .; cdr3_length: 14; cdr3_nt: TGTGCCAGCAGCTTGGAGGGGGCTAACTACGAGCAGTACTTC; cdr3_aa: CASSLEGANYEQYF
v_call: TRBV28; j_call: TRBJ1-1; d_call: .; clone_size: .; cdr3_length: 11; cdr3_nt: TGTGCCAGCAGTTTACGTGAGGAAGCTTTCTTT; cdr3_aa: CASSLREEAFF
v_call: TRBV3-1/TRBV3-2; j_call: TRBJ2-5; d_call: .; clone_size: .; cdr3_length: 11; cdr3_nt: TGTGCCAGCAGCTACCAAGAGACCCAGTACTTC; cdr3_aa: CASSYQETQYF
v_call: TRBV9; j_call: TRBJ2-1; d_call: .; clone_size: .; cdr3_length: 14; cdr3_nt: TGTGCCAGCAGCGTAGGGGGGTCCTACAATGAGCAGTTCTTC; cdr3_aa: CASSVGGSYNEQFF
v_call: TRBV18; j_call: TRBJ1-4; d_call: .; clone_size: once; cdr3_length: 15; cdr3_nt: TGTGCCAGCTCTCAAGCGGGGGGCTCTAATGAAAAACTGTTTTTT; cdr3_aa: CASSQAGGSNEKLFF
v_call: TRBV28; j_call: TRBJ1-5; d_call: TRBD1; clone_size: .; cdr3_length: 15; cdr3_nt: TGTGCCAGCAGTGGCCGGGACAGGGAGAATCAGCCCCAGCATTTT; cdr3_aa: CASSGRDRENQPQHF
v_call: TRBV7-2; j_call: TRBJ2-7; d_call: .; clone_size: .; cdr3_length: 13; cdr3_nt: TGTGCCAGCAGCTTTCAGGGGAAGGTCGAGCAGTACTTC; cdr3_aa: CASSFQGKVEQYF
v_call: TRBV4-1; j_call: TRBJ2-7; d_call: .; clone_size: .; cdr3_length: 17; cdr3_nt: TGCGCCAGCAGCCAAGAAGGGCTTACCGCACCTTCCTACGAGCAGTACTTC; cdr3_aa: CASSQEGLTAPSYEQYF
v_call: TRBV27; j_call: TRBJ1-2; d_call: TRBD1; clone_size: .; cdr3_length: 15; cdr3_nt: TGTGCCAGCAGTCCTCAATCAGGGGGCGCTTATGGCTACACCTTC; cdr3_aa: CASSPQSGGAYGYTF
v_call: TRBV13; j_call: TRBJ2-3; d_call: .; clone_size: .; cdr3_length: 14; cdr3_nt: TGTGCCAGCAGCGTACAGGGGGGGGATCATACGCAGTATTTT; cdr3_aa: CASSVQGGDHTQYF
v_call: TRBV18; j_call: TRBJ2-1; d_call: TRBD2; clone_size: .; cdr3_length: 18; cdr3_nt: TGTGCCAGCTCACCACCCTCTGGGACTAGCGGGGGCTACAATGAGCAGTTCTTC; cdr3_aa: CASSPPSGTSGGYNEQFF
v_call: TRBV3-1/TRBV3-2; j_call: TRBJ1-1; d_call: .; clone_size: .; cdr3_length: 14; cdr3_nt: TGTGCCAGCAGCCACGGTACAGTGAACACTGAAGCTTTCTTT; cdr3_aa: CASSHGTVNTEAFF
v_call: TRBV7-3; j_call: TRBJ2-5; d_call: .; clone_size: .; cdr3_length: 13; cdr3_nt: TGTGCCAGCAGCTTATGGCAGAAAGAGACCCAGTACTTC; cdr3_aa: CASSLWQKETQYF
v_call: TRBV20-1; j_call: TRBJ1-6; d_call: .; clone_size: .; cdr3_length: 11; cdr3_nt: TGCAGTGCTACCTCAAATTCACCCCTCCACTTT; cdr3_aa: CSATSNSPLHF
v_call: TRBV7-9; j_call: TRBJ2-7; d_call: TRBD2; clone_size: .; cdr3_length: 14; cdr3_nt: TGTGCCAGCAGCTTATTACTAGCGGGGACCGAGCAGTACTTC; cdr3_aa: CASSLLLAGTEQYF
v_call: TRBV2; j_call: TRBJ1-4; d_call: TRBD1; clone_size: once; cdr3_length: 14; cdr3_nt: TGTGCCAGCAAGGGGGACAGGGGGAGTGAAAAACTGTTTTTT; cdr3_aa: CASKGDRGSEKLFF
v_call: TRBV25-1; j_call: TRBJ2-5; d_call: .; clone_size: once; cdr3_length: 14; cdr3_nt: TGTGCCAGCAGGCAGGGAGACGTTCGGGAGACCCAGTACTTC; cdr3_aa: CASRQGDVRETQYF
v_call: TRBV28; j_call: TRBJ2-7; d_call: TRBD1; clone_size: once; cdr3_length: 15; cdr3_nt: TGTGCCAGCAGTTTTTTACAGGGGGTGGTCAACGAGCAGTACTTC; cdr3_aa: CASSFLQGVVNEQYF
v_call: TRBV6-6; j_call: TRBJ1-2; d_call: .; clone_size: .; cdr3_length: 15; cdr3_nt: TGTGCCAGCAGGCGGGATTGGGGTACTAACTATGGCTACACCTTC; cdr3_aa: CASRRDWGTNYGYTF
v_call: TRBV7-2; j_call: TRBJ1-5; d_call: .; clone_size: once; cdr3_length: 14; cdr3_nt: TGTGCCAGCAGCCATGGTGAAAGCAATCAGCCCCAGCATTTT; cdr3_aa: CASSHGESNQPQHF
v_call: TRBV20-1; j_call: TRBJ1-4; d_call: .; clone_size: once; cdr3_length: 11; cdr3_nt: TGCAGTGCTAGATCTAATGAAAAACTGTTTTTT; cdr3_aa: CSARSNEKLFF
v_call: TRBV29-1; j_call: TRBJ2-3; d_call: .; clone_size: .; cdr3_length: 13; cdr3_nt: TGCAGCGTTGGGGGTGGGGGCGCAGATACGCAGTATTTT; cdr3_aa: CSVGGGGADTQYF